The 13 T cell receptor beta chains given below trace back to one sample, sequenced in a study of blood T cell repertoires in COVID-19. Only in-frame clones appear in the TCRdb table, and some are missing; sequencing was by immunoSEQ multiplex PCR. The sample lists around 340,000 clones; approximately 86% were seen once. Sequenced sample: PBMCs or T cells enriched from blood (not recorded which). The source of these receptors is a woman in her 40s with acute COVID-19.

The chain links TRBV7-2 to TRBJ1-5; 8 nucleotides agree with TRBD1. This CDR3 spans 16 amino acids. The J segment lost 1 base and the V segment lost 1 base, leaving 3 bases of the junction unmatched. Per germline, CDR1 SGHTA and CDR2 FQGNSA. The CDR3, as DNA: TGTGCCAGCAGCTTAGGCGGGACAGGCAGCAATCAGCCCCAGCATTTT. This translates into CASSLGGTGSNQPQHF.

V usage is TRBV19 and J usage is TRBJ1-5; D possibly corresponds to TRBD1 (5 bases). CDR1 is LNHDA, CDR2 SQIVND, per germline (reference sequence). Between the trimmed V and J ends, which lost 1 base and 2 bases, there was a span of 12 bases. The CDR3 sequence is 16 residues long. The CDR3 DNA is TGTGCCAGTAGTATAGTGGGCAGGGTTGGCAATCAGCCCCAGCATTTT. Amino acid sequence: CASSIVGRVGNQPQHF.

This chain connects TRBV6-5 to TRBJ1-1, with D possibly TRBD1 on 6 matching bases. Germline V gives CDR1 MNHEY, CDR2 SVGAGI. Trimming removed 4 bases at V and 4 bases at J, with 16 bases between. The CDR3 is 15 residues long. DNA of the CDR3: TGTGCCAGCAGTTTGACAGGACGGTCGGGCACTGAAGCTTTCTTT. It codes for CASSLTGRSGTEAFF.

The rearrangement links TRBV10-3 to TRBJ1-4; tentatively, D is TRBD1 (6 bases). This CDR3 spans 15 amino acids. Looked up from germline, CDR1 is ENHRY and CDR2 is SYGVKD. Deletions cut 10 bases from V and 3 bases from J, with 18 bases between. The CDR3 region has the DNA TGTGCCACCCGCGAGGGGGGGGGAGCTAATGAAAAACTGTTTTTT. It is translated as CATREGGGANEKLFF.

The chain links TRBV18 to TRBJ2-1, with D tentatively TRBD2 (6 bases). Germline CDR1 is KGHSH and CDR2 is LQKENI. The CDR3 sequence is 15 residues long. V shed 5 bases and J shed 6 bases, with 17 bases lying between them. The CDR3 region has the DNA TGTGCCAGCTCATCGACTAGGTTATCGTTCAATGAGCAGTTCTTC. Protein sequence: CASSSTRLSFNEQFF.

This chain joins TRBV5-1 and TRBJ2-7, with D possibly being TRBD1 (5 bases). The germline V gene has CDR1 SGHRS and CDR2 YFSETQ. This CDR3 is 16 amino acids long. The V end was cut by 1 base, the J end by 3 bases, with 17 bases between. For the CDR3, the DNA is TGCGCCAGCAGCTTGTTTAAGGGGCTATCGGACTACGAGCAGTACTTC. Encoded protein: CASSLFKGLSDYEQYF.

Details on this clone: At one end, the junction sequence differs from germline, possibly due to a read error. For the CDR3, the DNA is TGTGCCAGCAGTGACACTAATTCCCAAGCGACCCAGTACTTC. Protein: CASSDTNSQATQYF. The chain employs TRBV25-1 and TRBJ2-5; D remains unclear. Germline lookup yields CDR1 MGHDK and CDR2 SYGVNS. The CDR3 has 14 amino acids.

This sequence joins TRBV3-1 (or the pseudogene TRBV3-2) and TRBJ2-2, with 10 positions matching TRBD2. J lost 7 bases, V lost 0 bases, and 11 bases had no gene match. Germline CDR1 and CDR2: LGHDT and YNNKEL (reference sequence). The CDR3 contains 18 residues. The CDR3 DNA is TGTGCCAGCAGCCAAGATCCCGCTAGCGGGAGTAAGGGCGGGGAGCTGTTTTTT. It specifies CASSQDPASGSKGGELFF.

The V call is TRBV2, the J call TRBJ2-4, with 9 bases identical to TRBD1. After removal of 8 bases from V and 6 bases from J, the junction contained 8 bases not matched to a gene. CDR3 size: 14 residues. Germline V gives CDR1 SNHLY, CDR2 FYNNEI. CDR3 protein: CASLRDRAPNIQYF. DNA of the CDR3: TGTGCCAGCCTCCGGGACAGGGCCCCAAACATTCAGTACTTC. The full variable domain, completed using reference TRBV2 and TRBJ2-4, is EPEVTQTPSHQVTQMGQEVILRCVPISNHLYFYWYRQILGQKVEFLVSFYNNEISEKSEIFDDQFSVERPDGSNFTLKIRSTKLEDSAMYFCASLRDRAPNIQYFGAGTRLSVL.

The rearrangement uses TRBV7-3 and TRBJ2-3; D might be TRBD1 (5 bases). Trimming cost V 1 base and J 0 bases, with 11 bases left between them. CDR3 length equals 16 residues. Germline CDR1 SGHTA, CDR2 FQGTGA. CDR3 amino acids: CASSLRGGPSTDTQYF. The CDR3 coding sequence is TGTGCCAGCAGCTTAAGGGGCGGACCAAGCACAGATACGCAGTATTTT.

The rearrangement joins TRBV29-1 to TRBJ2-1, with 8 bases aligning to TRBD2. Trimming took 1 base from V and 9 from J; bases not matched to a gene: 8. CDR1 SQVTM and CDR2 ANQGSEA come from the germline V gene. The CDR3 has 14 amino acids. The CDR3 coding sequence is TGCAGCGTTGAAGGAGGGCGGGGGGTCGGTGAGCAGTTCTTC. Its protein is CSVEGGRGVGEQFF.

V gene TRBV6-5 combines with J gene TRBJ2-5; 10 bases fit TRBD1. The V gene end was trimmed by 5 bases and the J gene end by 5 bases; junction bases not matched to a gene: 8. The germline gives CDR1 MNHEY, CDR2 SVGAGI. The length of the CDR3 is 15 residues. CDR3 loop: CASSRPPTGGETQYF. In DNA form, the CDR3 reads TGTGCCAGCAGTCGACCCCCGACAGGGGGCGAGACCCAGTACTTC.

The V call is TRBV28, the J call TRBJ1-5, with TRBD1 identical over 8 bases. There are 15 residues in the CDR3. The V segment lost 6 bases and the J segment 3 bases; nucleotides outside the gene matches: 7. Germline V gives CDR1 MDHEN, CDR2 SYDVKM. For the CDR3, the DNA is TGTGCCAGCAGCCGAGACAGGGGAAACAATCAGCCCCAGCATTTT. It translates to CASSRDRGNNQPQHF.